Below, 29 T cell receptor beta chains from the same sample are listed, as sequenced in a study of memory CD4+ T cells and cytomegalovirus serostatus (dated by TCRdb to between 2018 and 2021). Receptor libraries were prepared by the immunoSEQ multiplex PCR assay. What TCRdb holds here is the immuneACCESS table cut down to in-frame rearrangements. Part of the clones is not present; checked against another copy, under half of the missing clones reflect an unresolved V gene, and the others are unexplained. The sample profile shows tens of thousands of clones; roughly 78% of them were found once. The ten most abundant clones make up 0.75% to 0.9% of the sample. Single viable CD3+CD4+CD8-CD45RO+ cells were sorted as memory CD4+ T cells on a FACSAria II. The sequenced sample consisted of memory CD4+ T cells from blood. The receptor set was obtained from an adult in good health and CMV-seronegative.

The CDR3 DNA sequence: TGTGCCAGCAGTTCCAGGGGCCAGCCCCAGCATTTT. As protein: CASSSRGQPQHF. V gene TRBV6-6 combines with J gene TRBJ1-5; weak D call: TRBD1 (6 bases). CDR1 and CDR2 (germline): MNHNY, SVGAGI (reference sequence). V shed 4 bases and J shed 7 bases, with 8 bases lying between them. The CDR3 runs 12 residues.

The genes are TRBV9 and TRBJ1-3; weak D call: TRBD1 (5 bases). The CDR3 spans 17 residues. Germline CDR1 is SGDLS and CDR2 is YYNGEE. V was clipped by 3 bases and J by 2 bases, with 18 bases between them. DNA of the CDR3: TGTGCCAGCAGCGAAAAAGGGACGGGGCAAACTGGAAACACCATATATTTT. It yields the protein CASSEKGTGQTGNTIYF. Complete variable domain (other parts from reference TRBV9 and TRBJ1-3): DSGVTQTPKHLITATGQRVTLRCSPRSGDLSVYWYQQSLDQGLQFLIQYYNGEERAKGNILERFSAQQFPDLHSELNLSSLELGDSALYFCASSEKGTGQTGNTIYFGEGSWLTVV.

This chain joins TRBV7-2 and TRBJ1-4; possibly TRBD1 for D (5 bases). This CDR3 comprises 15 residues. Germline CDR1 SGHTA, CDR2 FQGNSA. V was shortened by 6 bases and J by 7 bases, with 18 bases between the two germline ends. CDR3 in amino acids: CASRKGDRWGEKLFF. The CDR3 nucleotides are TGTGCCAGCAGGAAAGGGGACCGCTGGGGTGAAAAACTGTTTTTT.

V is TRBV4-1 and J is TRBJ2-7; D possibly corresponds to TRBD1 (5 bases). This CDR3 is 15 amino acids long. V was pared by 4 bases and J by 0 bases, with 13 bases between. Germline CDR1 MGHRA, CDR2 YSYEKL. CDR3 region: CASSLDSASSYEQYF. The CDR3 DNA is TGCGCCAGCAGCCTTGACAGCGCGAGCTCCTACGAGCAGTACTTC.

The rearrangement links TRBV10-3 to TRBJ2-1; 15 positions match TRBD2. Germline assignment: CDR1 ENHRY and CDR2 SYGVKD. The junction had 4 bases not matched to a gene; V was cut back by 4 bases and J by 6 bases. There are 16 residues in the CDR3. The CDR3 loop is CAISARTSGGVNEQFF. The CDR3 DNA reads TGTGCCATCAGTGCTAGGACTAGCGGGGGGGTCAATGAGCAGTTCTTC.

This clone was seen a handful of times. The gene calls are TRBV2 and TRBJ2-3, with D unclear. The CDR3 covers 13 residues. V was cut by 2 bases and J by 1 base, with 4 bases left in between. Per the germline V gene, CDR1 is SNHLY and CDR2 is FYNNEI. In nucleotides, the CDR3 is TGTGCCAGCAGTGAAATCGGCACAGATACGCAGTATTTT. Protein sequence: CASSEIGTDTQYF.

V usage is TRBV7-3 and J usage is TRBJ1-1, with D perhaps matching TRBD1 (5 bases). This CDR3 region has 14 residues. The V gene lost 5 bases and the J gene lost 3 bases, with 13 bases spanning the gap. The germline V gene encodes CDR1 SGHTA and CDR2 FQGTGA. CDR3 residues: CASSPAGGDTEAFF. Written as DNA, the CDR3 is TGTGCCAGCAGCCCCGCCGGGGGAGACACTGAAGCTTTCTTT.

The chain links TRBV6-1 to TRBJ1-1, with 7 bases lining up with TRBD1. Germline-derived CDR1 and CDR2 are MNHNS and SASEGT. Trimming removed 4 bases from V and 4 bases from J; junction bases left unmatched: 9. The CDR3 has 15 residues. CDR3 loop: CASSARTGAITEAFF. The CDR3 DNA is TGTGCCAGCAGTGCCAGAACAGGGGCAATCACTGAAGCTTTCTTT.

CDR3 sequence reads: CASSLTGNTEAFF. The CDR3 nucleotides are TGTGCCAGCAGCTTGACAGGGAACACTGAAGCTTTCTTT. The chain recombines TRBV5-4 with TRBJ1-1; tentatively, D is TRBD1 (5 bases). The CDR3 consists of 13 residues. The germline gives CDR1 SGHNT, CDR2 YYREEE (reference sequence). Trimming cost V 1 base and J 1 base, with 5 bases left between them.

The J gene is TRBJ2-3, the V gene TRBV5-1, with TRBD1 identical over 8 bases. V shed 4 bases and J 4 bases; nucleotides not matched to a gene: 5. This CDR3 region has 14 residues. The germline V gene has CDR1 SGHRS and CDR2 YFSETQ. CDR3: CASSSGQGADTQYF. The CDR3 DNA reads as TGCGCCAGCAGCAGTGGACAGGGCGCAGATACGCAGTATTTT.

V is TRBV6-5 and J is TRBJ2-5, with 8 bases lining up with TRBD1. V lost 6 bases and J lost 6; bases outside the gene matches: 6. Germline values: CDR1 MNHEY, CDR2 SVGAGI. The CDR3 runs to 13 residues. The CDR3 sequence is CASSPDRGQTQYF. CDR3 nucleotide sequence: TGTGCCAGCAGCCCTGACAGGGGTCAGACCCAGTACTTC.

The rearrangement links TRBV11-1 to TRBJ2-1; 10 nucleotides align to TRBD1. The CDR3 loop spans 18 amino acids. The J segment lost 9 bases and the V segment lost 5 bases, leaving 19 bases of the junction unmatched. Germline V gene sequence: CDR1 SGHAT, CDR2 FQDESV (reference sequence). The CDR3 sequence: CASSPNPGQGSRLAEQFF. The DNA of the CDR3 is TGTGCCAGCAGCCCCAACCCGGGACAGGGGTCGAGGCTCGCTGAGCAGTTCTTC.

V usage is TRBV25-1 and J usage is TRBJ1-1, with 9 bases that match TRBD1. Germline trimming cut 0 bases from V and 10 bases from J; bases unmatched to any gene: 9. The germline gives CDR1 MGHDK, CDR2 SYGVNS. The CDR3 has 15 amino acids. This CDR3 is CASSEYRGQGHGAFF. The CDR3 nucleotides are TGTGCCAGCAGTGAATATCGGGGACAGGGACACGGAGCTTTCTTT.

The V gene is TRBV5-4, the J gene TRBJ2-1; D is unresolved. Germline loops: CDR1 SGHNT, CDR2 YYREEE (reference sequence). V lost 0 bases to trimming and J lost 2 bases, with 6 bases between them. The CDR3 totals 14 residues. CDR3 in DNA: TGTGCCAGCAGCTTGGCGACCACCTACAATGAGCAGTTCTTC. Its translation is CASSLATTYNEQFF.

The chain recombines TRBV30 with TRBJ1-3; no clear D gene. V dropped 3 bases and J dropped 2 bases, with 5 bases sitting between them. Germline CDR1 and CDR2: GTSNPN and SVGIG (reference sequence). The length of the CDR3 is 12 residues. CDR3 region: CAWRGTGNTIYF. The CDR3 region has the DNA TGTGCCTGGAGAGGGACTGGAAACACCATATATTTT.

The gene calls are TRBV30 and TRBJ1-4; unclear D gene. Looked up from germline, CDR1 is GTSNPN and CDR2 is SVGIG (reference sequence). The CDR3 consists of 15 residues. Trimming left V 0 bases short and J 4 bases short, with 12 bases between. The CDR3 sequence: CAWSVLTGINEKLFF. DNA for the CDR3: TGTGCCTGGAGTGTACTGACCGGGATTAATGAAAAACTGTTTTTT.

The CDR3 bases are TGTGCCACCAGCAGAGATCGAGGACTAGCGGGGGGCCTCGGCCTTATCGGCAATGAGCAGTTCTTC. Its translation is CATSRDRGLAGGLGLIGNEQFF. The rearrangement links TRBV15 to TRBJ2-1; 14 bases are shared with TRBD2. Germline CDR1 reads LNHNV; CDR2 reads YYDKDF (reference sequence). The J segment lost 6 bases and the V segment lost 0 bases, leaving 19 bases of the junction unmatched. The CDR3 is 22 amino acids. Using reference TRBV15 and TRBJ2-1 for the parts outside the CDR3, the full variable domain is DAMVIQNPRYQVTQFGKPVTLSCSQTLNHNVMYWYQQKSSQAPKLLFHYYDKDFNNEADTPDNFQSRRPNTSFCFLDIRSPGLGDTAMYLCATSRDRGLAGGLGLIGNEQFFGPGTRLTVL.

This rearrangement joins TRBV11-2 to TRBJ2-1; 9 bases agree with TRBD1. Germline V gives CDR1 SGHAT, CDR2 FQNNGV. The J segment lost 9 bases and the V segment lost 0 bases, leaving 6 bases of the junction unmatched. This CDR3 is 15 amino acids long. DNA of the CDR3: TGTGCCAGCAGCTTAGAGGGACAGGGACATCTTGAGCAGTTCTTC. As protein: CASSLEGQGHLEQFF.

This clone was picked up one time. The chain joins TRBV5-4 to TRBJ2-2, with a tentative D call TRBD1 (6 bases). The CDR3 sequence is 15 residues long. Looked up from germline, CDR1 is SGHNT and CDR2 is YYREEE (reference sequence). V gave up 4 bases and J gave up 3 bases, with 13 bases separating them. For the CDR3, the DNA is TGTGCCAGCAGCGGGAACAGGGTGGACACCGGGGAGCTGTTTTTT. This gives the protein CASSGNRVDTGELFF.

DNA for the CDR3: TGCGCCAGCAGCTTGGATGGGACAGAGGGGGACAATGAGCAGTTCTTC. It yields the protein CASSLDGTEGDNEQFF. The V call is TRBV5-1, the J call TRBJ2-1; 7 nucleotides agree with TRBD1. This CDR3 is 16 amino acids long. V lost 0 bases to trimming and J lost 5 bases; unmatched junction nucleotides: 8. In germline, CDR1 is SGHRS, CDR2 YFSETQ. Supplemented by reference TRBV5-1 and TRBJ2-1, the full variable domain reads KAGVTQTPRYLIKTRGQQVTLSCSPISGHRSVSWYQQTPGQGLQFLFEYFSETQRNKGNFPGRFSGRQFSNSRSEMNVSTLELGDSALYLCASSLDGTEGDNEQFFGPGTRLTVL.

CDR3 loop: CASSPRGTEETQYF. CDR3 nucleotide sequence: TGTGCCAGCAGCCCCAGAGGGACGGAAGAGACCCAGTACTTC. This chain joins TRBV11-3 and TRBJ2-5; D might be TRBD1 or TRBD2, each matching 5 bases. Between the trimmed V and J ends, which lost 5 bases and 3 bases, there was a span of 13 bases. Per the germline V gene, CDR1 is SGHNT and CDR2 is YENEEA. The CDR3 runs to 14 residues.

The chain has TRBV15 and TRBJ1-5; D is perhaps TRBD1 (6 bases). The CDR3 has 16 amino acids. The ends were cut back, 0 bases at V and 3 bases at J, with 12 bases in the middle. Germline V gives CDR1 LNHNV, CDR2 YYDKDF (reference sequence). CDR3 bases: TGTGCCACCAGCAGAGATCCCAGGGGTAACAATCAGCCCCAGCATTTT. It encodes CATSRDPRGNNQPQHF.

CDR3 region: CASSLQETQYF. The CDR3 DNA follows: TGTGCCAGCAGCTTACAAGAGACCCAGTACTTC. The rearrangement uses TRBV11-2 and TRBJ2-5; the D is unclear. Germline CDR1 is SGHAT and CDR2 is FQNNGV. The CDR3 length is 11 residues. The germline V and J ends were trimmed by 2 bases and 2 bases, with 0 bases remaining between them.

On this clone itself: The germline gene is not matched at one end of the junction; a read error may be the cause. V and J are TRBV5-1 and TRBJ1-2; 9 bases are shared with TRBD1. The CDR3 runs 15 residues. In germline, CDR1 is SGHRS, CDR2 YFSETQ. The CDR3 is CASSIPGQGNDGYTF. The DNA for the CDR3 is TGCGCCAGCAGCATTCCGGGACAGGGTAACGATGGCTACACCTTC.

The V gene is TRBV5-1, the J gene TRBJ1-6; D is possibly TRBD1 (5 bases). V lost 0 bases and J 7 bases, leaving 8 bases between the germline ends. The CDR3 loop spans 14 amino acids. Germline loops: CDR1 SGHRS, CDR2 YFSETQ. CDR3 in amino acids: CASSLVQENSPLHF. The CDR3 nucleotides read TGCGCCAGCAGCTTGGTACAGGAGAATTCACCCCTCCACTTT.

J is TRBJ2-7 and V is TRBV6-1, with 8 bases matching TRBD1. This CDR3 region has 14 residues. V was pared by 7 bases and J by 0 bases, with 5 bases of the junction left unmatched. CDR1 is MNHNS, CDR2 SASEGT, per germline. The CDR3 loop is CASTRDRSSYEQYF. Here the CDR3 DNA reads TGTGCCAGCACAAGGGACAGGAGCTCCTACGAGCAGTACTTC.

Only one count was recorded for this clone. The CDR3 reads CSGGGWDGYTF. In DNA form, the CDR3 reads TGCAGCGGGGGAGGTTGGGATGGCTACACCTTC. V is TRBV29-1 and J is TRBJ1-2, with no clear D. Germline lookup yields CDR1 SQVTM and CDR2 ANQGSEA. The ends were cut back, 7 bases at V and 6 bases at J, with 12 bases in the middle. The CDR3 runs to 11 residues.

The DNA of the CDR3 is TGTGCCAGCAGTTACTCGGGGCCCTATGGCTACACCTTC. It translates to CASSYSGPYGYTF. The V gene is TRBV6-5, the J gene TRBJ1-2; D is perhaps TRBD1 (5 bases). Germline assignment: CDR1 MNHEY and CDR2 SVGAGI. V lost 0 bases, J lost 4 bases, and 6 bases lay in between. The CDR3 has 13 amino acids.

This rearrangement joins TRBV5-1 to TRBJ2-7; the match to TRBD1 covers 8 bases. Trimming at V came to 5 bases and at J to 2 bases, leaving 12 bases not matched to a gene. Germline loops: CDR1 SGHRS, CDR2 YFSETQ. This CDR3 spans 16 amino acids. CDR3 DNA: TGCGCCAGCAGAATCGGACCAGGACAGGGAACCTACGAGCAGTACTTC. Its translation: CASRIGPGQGTYEQYF.